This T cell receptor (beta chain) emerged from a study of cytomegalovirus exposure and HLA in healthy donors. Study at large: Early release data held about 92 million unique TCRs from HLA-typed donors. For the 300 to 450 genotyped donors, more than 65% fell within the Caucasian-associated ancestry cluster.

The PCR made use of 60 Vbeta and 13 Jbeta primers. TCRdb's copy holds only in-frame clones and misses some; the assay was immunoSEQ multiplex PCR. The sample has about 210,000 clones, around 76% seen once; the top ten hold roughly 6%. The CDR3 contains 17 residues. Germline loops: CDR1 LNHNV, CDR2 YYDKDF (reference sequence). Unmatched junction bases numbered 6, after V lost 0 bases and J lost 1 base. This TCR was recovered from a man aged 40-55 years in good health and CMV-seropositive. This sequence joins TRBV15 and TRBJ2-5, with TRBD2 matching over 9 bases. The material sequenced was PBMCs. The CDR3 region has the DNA TGTGCCACCAGCAGAGAAGCGGGACTAGCCCTCCAAGAGACCCAGTACTTC. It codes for CATSREAGLALQETQYF.